This T cell receptor (beta chain) was sequenced for a study of T-cell reconstitution after alpha-beta-depleted transplantation in children. Library preparation (for TCRbeta) was performed with unique molecular identifiers. TCRdb re-called the PCR reads through MiXCR, storing one row per CDR3 protein. The data contain 300,000 to 400,000 distinct CDR3 sequences, about an eighth of them singletons. Germline V gene lookup returns CDR1 MNHNS and CDR2 SASEGT. The V end was cut by 2 bases, the J end by 12 bases, with 13 bases between. CDR3 length: 13 amino acids. This chain connects TRBV6-1 to TRBJ2-2; tentatively, D is TRBD1 (6 bases). The sample in question was PBMCs, obtained from the stem cell graft. The TCR originated in a human donor who donated a stem cell graft to a child with Fanconi anemia. The CDR3 is CASSETSGVKLFF. CDR3 DNA sequence: TGTGCCAGCAGTGAAACTTCAGGGGTAAAGCTGTTTTTT.